The clone carrying this TCR beta chain was seen repeatedly, ten times or more. Its target is unknown. This sample was taken from a study of regulatory T cells in long-lasting Graves disease. Study-wide points: Few sampled subjects may have lowered accuracy. Persistent Graves' patients showed a TCR diversity that was lower than that of newly diagnosed ones.

For TCR beta, libraries came from iRepertoire HTBI primers and Arm-PCR of CDR3 regions. Via MiXCR, TCRdb re-called the multiplex PCR reads, giving one row per CDR3 protein. The sample lists approximately 400,000 distinct CDR3 sequences, about 25% occurring once. Time point meaning: persistent/refractory GD, antithyroid drugs over 5 years with positive TRAb. With RNA extracted from PBMCs as input, the TCR library was made. Germline V gene lookup returns CDR1 DFQATT and CDR2 SNEGSKA (reference sequence). V gave up 0 bases and J gave up 7 bases; unmatched junction bases: 5. There are 15 residues in the CDR3.

Here the sequenced sample was peripheral blood mononuclear cells (PBMCs), taken when the disease was refractory, from a patient treated with antithyroid drugs. The TCR sequence derives from a female donor with Graves disease. The chain links TRBV20-1 to TRBJ2-2; 10 bases align to TRBD2. As DNA, the CDR3 is TGCAGTGCTAGAGAACCTCGACTAGCGGGCGGGGAGCTGTTTTTT. Its protein product is CSAREPRLAGGELFF.